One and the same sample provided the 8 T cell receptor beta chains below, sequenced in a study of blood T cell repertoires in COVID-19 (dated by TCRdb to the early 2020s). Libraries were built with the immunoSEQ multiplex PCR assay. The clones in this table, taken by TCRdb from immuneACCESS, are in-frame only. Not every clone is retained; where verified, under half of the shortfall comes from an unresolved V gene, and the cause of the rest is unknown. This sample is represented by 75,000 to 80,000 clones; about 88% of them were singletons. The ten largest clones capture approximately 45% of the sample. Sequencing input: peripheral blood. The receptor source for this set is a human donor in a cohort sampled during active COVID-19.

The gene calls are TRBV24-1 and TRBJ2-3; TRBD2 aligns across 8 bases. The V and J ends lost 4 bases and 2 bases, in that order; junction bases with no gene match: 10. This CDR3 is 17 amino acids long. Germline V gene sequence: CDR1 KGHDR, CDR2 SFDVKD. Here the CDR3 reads CATSDPPLSGDTDTQYF. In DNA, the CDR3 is TGTGCCACCAGTGACCCCCCCCTTAGCGGGGACACAGATACGCAGTATTTT.

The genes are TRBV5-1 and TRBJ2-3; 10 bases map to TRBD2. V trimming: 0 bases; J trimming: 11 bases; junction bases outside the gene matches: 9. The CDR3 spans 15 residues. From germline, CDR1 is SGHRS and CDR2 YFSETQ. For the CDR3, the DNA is TGCGCCAGCAGCTTGGAGCTAGCGGGGGCCCCGAGGCAGTATTTT. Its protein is CASSLELAGAPRQYF.

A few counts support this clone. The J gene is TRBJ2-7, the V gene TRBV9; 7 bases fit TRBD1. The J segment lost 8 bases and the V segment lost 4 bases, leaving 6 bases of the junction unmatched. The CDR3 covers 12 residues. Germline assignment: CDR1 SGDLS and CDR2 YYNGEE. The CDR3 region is CASSPGTAKQYF. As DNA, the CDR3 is TGTGCCAGCAGCCCAGGGACAGCGAAGCAGTACTTC.

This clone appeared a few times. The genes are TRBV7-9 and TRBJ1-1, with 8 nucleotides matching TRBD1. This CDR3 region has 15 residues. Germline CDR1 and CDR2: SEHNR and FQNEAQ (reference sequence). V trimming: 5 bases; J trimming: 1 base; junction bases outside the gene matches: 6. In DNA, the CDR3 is TGTGCCAGCAGCGCGGCGACAGGGGCGAACACTGAAGCTTTCTTT. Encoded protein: CASSAATGANTEAFF.

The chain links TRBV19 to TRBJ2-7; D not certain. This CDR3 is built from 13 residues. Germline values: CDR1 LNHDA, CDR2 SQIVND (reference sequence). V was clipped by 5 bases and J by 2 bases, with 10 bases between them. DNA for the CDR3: TGTGCCAGTAGTGGTAGTGCCCCCTACGAGCAGTACTTC. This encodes CASSGSAPYEQYF.

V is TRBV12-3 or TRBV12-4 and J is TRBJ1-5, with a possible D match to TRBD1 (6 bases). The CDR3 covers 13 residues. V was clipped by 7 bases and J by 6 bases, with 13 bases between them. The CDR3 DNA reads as TGTGCCAGCACTCCAGGGGCTCGTCAGCCCCAGCATTTT. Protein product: CASTPGARQPQHF.

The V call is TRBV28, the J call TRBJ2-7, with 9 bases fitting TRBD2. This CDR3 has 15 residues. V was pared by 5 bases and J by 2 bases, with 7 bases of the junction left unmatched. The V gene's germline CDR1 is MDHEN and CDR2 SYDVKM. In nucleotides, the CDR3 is TGTGCCAGCAGTCCCTTAGCGGGGGAAACCTACGAGCAGTACTTC. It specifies CASSPLAGETYEQYF.

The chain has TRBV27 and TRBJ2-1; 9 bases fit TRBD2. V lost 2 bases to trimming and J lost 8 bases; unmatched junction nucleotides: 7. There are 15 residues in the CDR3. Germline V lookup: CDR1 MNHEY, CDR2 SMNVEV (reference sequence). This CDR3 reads CASSLSGLAIDEQFF. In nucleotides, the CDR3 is TGTGCCAGCAGTTTAAGCGGACTAGCGATCGATGAGCAGTTCTTC.